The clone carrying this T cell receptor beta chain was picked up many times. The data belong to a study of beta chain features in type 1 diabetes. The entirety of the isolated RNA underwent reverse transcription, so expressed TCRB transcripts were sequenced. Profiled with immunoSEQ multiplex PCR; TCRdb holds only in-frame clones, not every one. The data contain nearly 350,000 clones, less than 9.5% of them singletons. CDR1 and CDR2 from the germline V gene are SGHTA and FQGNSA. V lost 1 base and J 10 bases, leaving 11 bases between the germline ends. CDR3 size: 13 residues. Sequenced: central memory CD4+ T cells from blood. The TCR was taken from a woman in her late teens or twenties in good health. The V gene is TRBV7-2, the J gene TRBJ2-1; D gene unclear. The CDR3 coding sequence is TGTGCCAGCAGCTTAGAACGGTTTAGGGAGCAGTTCTTC. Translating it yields CASSLERFREQFF.